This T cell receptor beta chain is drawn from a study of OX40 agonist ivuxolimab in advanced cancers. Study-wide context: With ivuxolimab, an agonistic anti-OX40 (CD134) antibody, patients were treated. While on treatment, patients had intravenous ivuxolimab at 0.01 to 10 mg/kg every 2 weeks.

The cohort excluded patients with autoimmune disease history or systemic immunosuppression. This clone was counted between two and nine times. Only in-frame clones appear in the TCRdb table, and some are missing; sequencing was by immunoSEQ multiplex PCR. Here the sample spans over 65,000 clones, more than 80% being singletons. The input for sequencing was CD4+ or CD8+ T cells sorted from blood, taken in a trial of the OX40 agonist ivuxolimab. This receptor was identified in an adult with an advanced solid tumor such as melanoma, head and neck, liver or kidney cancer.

The CDR3 protein is CASSPNEGYGYTF. CDR3 DNA sequence: TGTGCCAGCAGCCCAAATGAGGGCTATGGCTACACCTTC. The chain uses TRBV14 and TRBJ1-2; no definite D call. Germline lookup yields CDR1 SGHDN and CDR2 FVKESK. The V end was cut by 4 bases, the J end by 4 bases, with 10 bases between. The CDR3 totals 13 residues.